The source of this T cell receptor beta chain is a study of cytomegalovirus exposure and HLA in healthy donors. Primers for the PCR totalled 60 Vbeta and 13 Jbeta. Some clones are missing from TCRdb's copy, which holds only in-frame ones; the method was immunoSEQ multiplex PCR. The sample holds 200,000 to 250,000 clones, approximately 82% seen once. Study results and limitations: In presence/absence analyses, roughly uniform sequencing depth across donors was assumed. The study carried out a later analysis of TCR beta sequences. It associated some 17,000 of them with specific HLA alleles at a false discovery rate of 0.05.

The V gene lost 5 bases and the J gene lost 6 bases, with 11 bases spanning the gap. CDR3 length equals 12 residues. Per germline, CDR1 SQVTM and CDR2 ANQGSEA. This clone was counted between two and nine times. Its antigen is undetermined. The origin of this receptor is a woman in her fifties or sixties in good health and CMV-seropositive. The sequencing input was PBMCs. V gene TRBV29-1 combines with J gene TRBJ2-1; D is possibly TRBD2 (7 bases). The CDR3 region has the DNA TGCAGCGTTAGGGGGGGGTTCAATGAGCAGTTCTTC. This translates into CSVRGGFNEQFF.